The 32 T cell receptor beta chains in this list originate from one sample, sequenced in a study of blood T cells in healthy people across ages. Using a J-beta primer mix together with a sample-barcoded 5' primer, a second PCR was run for about 6 to 11 cycles. TCRdb passed the 5' RACE reads through MiXCR, listing each CDR3 protein once. The sample contains some 1.5 million distinct CDR3 sequences, approximately 28% of which appear only once. Sequencing was done on a sample of blood. The receptors stem from a woman under 40 in good health.

This clonotype was seen ten or more times. The V call is TRBV27, the J call TRBJ2-3, with D unresolved. Germline V gives CDR1 MNHEY, CDR2 SMNVEV (reference sequence). Trimming stripped 6 bases from V and 0 bases from J, with 7 bases between. The CDR3 has 13 amino acids. CDR3 residues: CASSPTSTDTQYF. The CDR3 coding sequence is TGTGCCAGCAGCCCGACTAGCACAGATACGCAGTATTTT.

This rearrangement joins TRBV25-1 to TRBJ2-1, with 8 bases identical to TRBD2. The ends lost 3 bases at V and 5 bases at J; junction bases unmatched: 6. The CDR3 consists of 15 residues. Per germline, CDR1 MGHDK and CDR2 SYGVNS. CDR3 protein: CASSDPGRADNEQFF. CDR3 sequence (DNA): TGTGCCAGCAGTGACCCCGGGAGGGCTGACAATGAGCAGTTCTTC.

This chain connects TRBV6-1 to TRBJ2-5, with D possibly TRBD1 on 6 matching bases. This CDR3 contains 15 residues. V gave up 6 bases and J gave up 5 bases, with 19 bases separating them. The germline V gene encodes CDR1 MNHNS and CDR2 SASEGT. The CDR3 here is CASSLSGTIRETQYF. For the CDR3, the DNA is TGTGCCAGCAGCTTATCCGGGACAATCCGTGAGACCCAGTACTTC.

Concerning this clonotype: One end of the junction is discordant with germline, which a read error may explain. The gene calls are TRBV18 and TRBJ1-1; tentative D call: TRBD1 (5 bases). The CDR3 has 16 residues. Germline V gene data show CDR1 as KGHSH and CDR2 as LQKENI. The CDR3 nucleotides are TGTGCCAGCTCACCACAGGTCCCCAGGGAGGGGACTGAGGCTTTCTTT. This encodes CASSPQVPREGTEAFF.

A few counts support this clonotype. A read error may explain this, as a much larger clone is one base away. The chain is built from TRBV12-3 or TRBV12-4 and TRBJ2-5; 9 bases line up with TRBD1. Near its end, the DNA agrees better with TRBJ2-7, so the J call may be wrong. This CDR3 comprises 12 residues. The CDR3 here is CACRGQGYEQYF. Written as DNA, the CDR3 is TGTGCCTGCAGGGGACAGGGCTACGAGCAGTACTTC.

Worth noting for this clonotype: This may arise from a read error, as a much more abundant clone is one base away. This chain connects TRBV25-1 to TRBJ2-4; D possibly corresponds to TRBD2 (6 bases). The tail of the sequence fits TRBJ2-7 better, so the J call may be wrong. This CDR3 has 12 amino acids. Germline values: CDR1 MGHDK, CDR2 SYGVNS. This chain's CDR3 is CASSVGGVEQYF. The CDR3 DNA reads TGTGCCAGCAGTGTGGGGGGTGTCGAGCAGTACTTC.

In this sample, this clonotype turned up many times. CDR3 in DNA: TGCGCCAGCAGCTCGAAAATGACAGGGGAGGACTATGGCTACACCTTC. It codes for CASSSKMTGEDYGYTF. J is TRBJ1-2 and V is TRBV5-1; 8 bases are shared with TRBD1. Looked up from germline, CDR1 is SGHRS and CDR2 is YFSETQ. CDR3 length: 16 amino acids. After removal of 3 bases from V and 3 bases from J, the junction contained 10 bases not matched to a gene.

This clonotype was counted ten times or more. The chain couples TRBV5-1 to TRBJ2-7; the match to TRBD1 covers 8 bases. V was clipped by 7 bases and J by 3 bases; unmatched bases: 6. This CDR3 has 13 residues. The V gene's germline CDR1 is SGHRS and CDR2 YFSETQ. CDR3 amino acids: CASRGQGNYEQYF. The CDR3 coding sequence is TGCGCCAGCCGCGGACAGGGAAACTACGAGCAGTACTTC.

The rearrangement links TRBV11-2 to TRBJ2-5; possibly TRBD2 for D (5 bases). V dropped 5 bases and J dropped 4 bases, with 11 bases sitting between them. CDR1 and CDR2 from the germline V gene are SGHAT and FQNNGV. This CDR3 spans 13 amino acids. CDR3 sequence (DNA): TGTGCCAGCAGCATTAGCGTAACAGAGACCCAGTACTTC. Its protein is CASSISVTETQYF.

This chain connects TRBV20-1 to TRBJ1-2, with TRBD1 matching 7 bases. V gave up 3 bases and J gave up 8 bases; unmatched junction bases: 6. This CDR3 comprises 12 residues. CDR1 DFQATT and CDR2 SNEGSKA come from the germline V gene (reference sequence). The CDR3 here is CSARTGSVGYTF. Written as DNA, the CDR3 is TGCAGTGCTAGGACAGGGTCAGTCGGCTACACCTTC.

The chain combines TRBV19 with TRBJ1-5, with 8 bases fitting TRBD1. With 7 bases clipped from V and 0 bases from J, the junction kept 11 bases outside the gene matches. Looked up from germline, CDR1 is LNHDA and CDR2 is SQIVND (reference sequence). The CDR3 is made up of 17 amino acids. The CDR3 protein is CASNRGTDSLSNQPQHF. The CDR3 DNA sequence: TGTGCCAGTAACAGGGGGACGGATTCCCTTAGCAATCAGCCCCAGCATTTT.

CDR3 residues: CASSYGATGELFF. As DNA, the CDR3 is TGTGCCAGCAGTTACGGGGCCACCGGGGAGCTGTTTTTT. The chain employs TRBV6-5 and TRBJ2-2; a weak D match, TRBD1 (5 bases). The CDR3 consists of 13 residues. Trimming removed 2 bases from V and 4 bases from J, with 5 bases in between. In germline, CDR1 is MNHEY, CDR2 SVGAGI.

On this clonotype itself: The junction departs from germline at one end; a sequencing error may be responsible. V usage is TRBV10-3 and J usage is TRBJ2-1, with unresolved D. In germline, CDR1 is ENHRY, CDR2 SYGVKD. The CDR3 is 11 amino acids. In nucleotides, the CDR3 is TGTGCCATCAGTGCACCCAATGAGCGGTTCTTC. This sequence encodes CAISAPNERFF.

The chain joins TRBV30 to TRBJ2-1, with 15 bases fitting TRBD2. This CDR3 has 15 residues. The germline V gene has CDR1 GTSNPN and CDR2 SVGIG (reference sequence). V dropped 1 base and J dropped 8; count of bases not matched to a gene: 3. The CDR3 reads CAWSAGTSGGHEQFF. CDR3 sequence (DNA): TGTGCCTGGAGTGCCGGGACTAGCGGGGGGCATGAGCAGTTCTTC.

The chain uses TRBV9 and TRBJ2-1; 9 positions match TRBD2. J lost 5 bases, V lost 0 bases, and 12 bases had no gene match. The CDR3 covers 18 residues. Germline lookup yields CDR1 SGDLS and CDR2 YYNGEE. CDR3 region: CASSVVSGSSGLHNEQFF. CDR3 DNA sequence: TGTGCCAGCAGCGTAGTTAGCGGGAGTTCAGGACTTCACAATGAGCAGTTCTTC. The variable domain in full, with the rest retrieved from reference TRBV9 and TRBJ2-1, is DSGVTQTPKHLITATGQRVTLRCSPRSGDLSVYWYQQSLDQGLQFLIQYYNGEERAKGNILERFSAQQFPDLHSELNLSSLELGDSALYFCASSVVSGSSGLHNEQFFGPGTRLTVL.

The CDR3 sequence: CASSKEERTGGLGEQFF. In DNA form, the CDR3 reads TGTGCCAGCAGCAAAGAAGAGCGGACAGGGGGACTTGGTGAGCAGTTCTTC. J is TRBJ2-1 and V is TRBV21-1; the table names TRBD1, a call not compared with the DNA. TRBV21-1 is noted as a pseudogene. The CDR3 sequence is 17 residues long.

In this sample, this clonotype turned up a few times. This chain links TRBV12-3 or TRBV12-4 with TRBJ2-1; TRBD2 agrees at 13 bases. The CDR3 contains 16 residues. The V gene end was trimmed by 3 bases and the J gene end by 10 bases; junction bases not matched to a gene: 9. Here the CDR3 DNA reads TGTGCCAGCAGTTTCTCCCCCGGACTAGCGGGGGACGAGCAGTTCTTC. Translating gives CASSFSPGLAGDEQFF.

The table lists this clonotype with a count of one. The V call is TRBV2, the J call TRBJ1-3, with a tentative D call TRBD1 (5 bases). Germline values: CDR1 SNHLY, CDR2 FYNNEI. With 7 bases removed from V and 0 bases from J, the gap between germline ends came to 16 bases. The CDR3 has 16 residues. Here the CDR3 DNA reads TGTGCCAGCATTGGGGGTGGCGTAGGCTCTGGAAACACCATATATTTT. Translating gives CASIGGGVGSGNTIYF.

CDR3 in amino acids: CASSQDPLYSGKDNEQFF. The CDR3 DNA reads as TGCGCCAGCAGCCAAGACCCACTTTACTCAGGGAAGGACAATGAGCAGTTCTTC. V usage is TRBV4-1 and J usage is TRBJ2-1; TRBD1 might be the D (5 bases). Trimming left V 0 bases short and J 5 bases short, with 20 bases between. CDR1 and CDR2 from the germline V gene are MGHRA and YSYEKL. The CDR3 runs to 18 residues.

There are a few counts of this clonotype. The chain is built from TRBV27 and TRBJ2-5, with 9 bases identical to TRBD2. The end of the DNA fits TRBJ2-7 better, so the J call may be wrong. Germline CDR1 is MNHEY and CDR2 is SMNVEV (reference sequence). The CDR3 covers 13 residues. The CDR3 DNA reads as TGTGCCAGCAGGAGAGCGGGAGGCCCCGAGCAGTACTTC. It yields the protein CASRRAGGPEQYF.

This clonotype was counted at least ten times. The rearrangement links TRBV6-5 to TRBJ2-1, with a possible D match to TRBD1 (5 bases). V was cut by 9 bases and J by 8 bases, with 14 bases left in between. The V gene's germline CDR1 is MNHEY and CDR2 SVGAGI. This CDR3 contains 12 residues. The CDR3 DNA reads as TGTGCCAGGAGTGACAGCAAATATGAGCAGTTCTTC. Protein sequence: CARSDSKYEQFF.

The chain employs TRBV20-1 and TRBJ1-2, with TRBD1 matching 8 bases. The germline V gene encodes CDR1 DFQATT and CDR2 SNEGSKA (reference sequence). V lost 3 bases and J lost 6; bases outside the gene matches: 15. CDR3 length: 16 amino acids. Here the CDR3 reads CSASTDPTGEADGYTF. The CDR3, as DNA: TGCAGTGCTAGTACTGACCCGACAGGGGAAGCTGATGGCTACACCTTC.

The chain couples TRBV28 to TRBJ2-7, with unresolved D. The V end was cut by 10 bases, the J end by 2 bases, with 15 bases between. The CDR3 runs 13 residues. Germline CDR1 is MDHEN and CDR2 is SYDVKM. The CDR3 bases are TGTGCCACCTCAGAAGGGCTAACCTACGAGCAGTACTTC. Its translation: CATSEGLTYEQYF.

The chain combines TRBV20-1 with TRBJ2-7; D uncertain. V dropped 5 bases and J dropped 7 bases, with 18 bases sitting between them. The CDR3 is 13 amino acids. Germline values: CDR1 DFQATT, CDR2 SNEGSKA (reference sequence). CDR3 in DNA: TGCAGTGCTCAGAACATCCAAGTGGGGGAGCAGTACTTC. This translates into CSAQNIQVGEQYF.

The sample holds a few counts of this clonotype. One end of the junction fails to match germline, which may point to a read error. The chain is built from TRBV12-3 or TRBV12-4 and TRBJ1-6; tentatively, D is TRBD1 (6 bases). CDR3 size: 12 residues. The CDR3 DNA reads TGTGCCGGCAGTAGCACAGGGCTACCCCTCCACTTT. It specifies CAGSSTGLPLHF.

This clonotype was counted between two and nine times. V gene TRBV29-1 combines with J gene TRBJ2-7; 9 positions agree with TRBD1. The germline V gene has CDR1 SQVTM and CDR2 ANQGSEA. J lost 4 bases, V lost 4 bases, and 8 bases had no gene match. The CDR3 extends over 14 amino acids. DNA for the CDR3: TGCAGCGTTGTAGTGAGGGACAGGGTTTACGAGCAGTACTTC. Translating gives CSVVVRDRVYEQYF.

The chain combines TRBV12-3 or TRBV12-4 with TRBJ2-3; D might be TRBD2 (5 bases). This CDR3 is built from 13 residues. The V end lost 5 bases, the J end lost 4 bases, and 10 bases lay between the germline ends. This chain's CDR3 is CASSPTKSDTQYF. The CDR3 bases are TGTGCCAGCAGTCCGACTAAGTCAGATACGCAGTATTTT.

The chain joins TRBV4-2 to TRBJ2-1; D is ambiguous. Germline values: CDR1 LGHNA, CDR2 YNFKEQ. Trimming cost V 0 bases and J 7 bases, with 4 bases left between them. This CDR3 region has 12 residues. CDR3 coding DNA: TGTGCCAGCAGCCAAGAAACGAATGAGCAGTTCTTC. This sequence encodes CASSQETNEQFF.

V gene TRBV6-2 or TRBV6-3 combines with J gene TRBJ2-5, with 7 bases fitting TRBD2. The assigned J gene may be wrong: the sequence end matches TRBJ2-7 better. This CDR3 contains 11 residues. CDR1 is MNHEY and CDR2 is SVGEGT in the germline V gene. The CDR3 sequence is CASRAGHEQYF. The CDR3 nucleotides are TGTGCCAGCAGAGCGGGACACGAGCAGTACTTC.

CDR3 sequence: CASRKLAGPDTQYF. The CDR3 DNA reads TGTGCCAGCAGAAAACTAGCGGGCCCAGATACGCAGTATTTT. This sequence joins TRBV12-3 or TRBV12-4 and TRBJ2-3; TRBD2 aligns across 9 bases. The V and J ends lost 6 bases and 4 bases, in that order; junction bases with no gene match: 5. The CDR3 covers 14 residues.

There are a few counts of this clonotype. V gene TRBV5-1 combines with J gene TRBJ2-7; no definite D call. There are 15 residues in the CDR3. V lost 0 bases and J 2 bases, leaving 12 bases between the germline ends. CDR1 is SGHRS, CDR2 YFSETQ, per germline. The CDR3 protein is CASSLVVTETYEQYF. The DNA for the CDR3 is TGCGCCAGCAGCTTGGTGGTGACGGAGACCTACGAGCAGTACTTC.

The CDR3: CASSLDPLQGARNNTQYF. The DNA of the CDR3 is TGTGCCAGCAGTTTAGACCCCCTACAGGGGGCCAGGAACAATACGCAGTATTTT. V is TRBV12-3 or TRBV12-4 and J is TRBJ2-3, with 9 bases aligning to TRBD1. Germline trimming cut 1 base from V and 7 bases from J; bases unmatched to any gene: 15. The CDR3 contains 18 residues.